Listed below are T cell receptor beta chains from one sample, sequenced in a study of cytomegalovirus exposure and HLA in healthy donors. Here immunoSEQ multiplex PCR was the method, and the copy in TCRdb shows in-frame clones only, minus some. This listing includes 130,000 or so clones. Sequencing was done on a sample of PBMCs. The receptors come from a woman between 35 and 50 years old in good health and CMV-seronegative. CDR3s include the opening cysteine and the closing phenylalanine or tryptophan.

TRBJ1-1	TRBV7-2	CASSLVSTMNTEAFF
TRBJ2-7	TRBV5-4	CASSYGGEQYF
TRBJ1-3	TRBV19	CASAEDSSSGNTIYF
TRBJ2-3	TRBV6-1	CASSDYRVDTQYF
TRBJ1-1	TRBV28	CASSLPQGAGYTEAFF
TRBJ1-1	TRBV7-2	CASSSQGNEAFF
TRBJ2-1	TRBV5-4	CASSPWTSGANEQFF
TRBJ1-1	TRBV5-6	CASRNTGGNTEAFF
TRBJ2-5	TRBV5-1	CASSSRLAGNQETQYF
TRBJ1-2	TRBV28	CASSLDMKGYTF
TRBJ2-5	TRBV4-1	CASSQLTSGGETQYF
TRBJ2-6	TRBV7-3	CASSFDRAGANVLTF
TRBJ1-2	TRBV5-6	CASSRQGVNYGYTF
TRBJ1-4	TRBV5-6	CASSWAYTGSTNEKLFF
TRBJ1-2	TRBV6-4	CASSEGQGLGYGYTF
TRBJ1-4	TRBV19	CASSIATGSNEKLFF
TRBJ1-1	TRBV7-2	CASSLLGMNTEAFF
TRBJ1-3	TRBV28	CASLPRDRGGNTIYF
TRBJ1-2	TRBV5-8	CASSPGGGRNYGYTF
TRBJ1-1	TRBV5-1	CASSFGQTNTEAFF
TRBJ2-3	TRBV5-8	CASSLVVGTSF
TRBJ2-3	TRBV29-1	CSVEEGTGKGTDTQYF
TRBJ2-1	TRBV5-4	CASSLSYSRLIYNEQFF
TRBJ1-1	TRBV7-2	CASSWTRGTEAFF
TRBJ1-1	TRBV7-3	CASSLSRSQVNTEAFF
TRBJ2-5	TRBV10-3	CAISRSGLAGEGATQYF